This TCR delta chain was recorded in a study of Vδ1+ human thymocytes. RNA was extracted from the cells and then reverse transcribed. The CDR3 regions were amplified by multiplex PCR from V-gene primers to a constant-region primer. TCRdb redid the clone calls on the multiplex PCR reads with CATT. In the table there are more than 50,000 delta-chain clones, 15% to 20% of which are singletons. Study-level points and caveats: Highly polyclonal TRG and TRD repertoires with Gaussian CDR3 length distributions appeared in thymus.

The CDR3 has 15 amino acids. V lost 2 bases to trimming and J lost 0 bases, with 10 bases between them. Germline assignment: CDR1 TSWWSYY and CDR2 QGS. This clone was detected only a few times. The target antigen is unknown. The chain employs TRDV1 and TRDJ1; D unclear. The receptor comes from a boy under two years old who had congenital heart surgery. The sequenced sample consisted of Vdelta1+ gamma-delta thymocytes from the thymus. Subset of the sample: FACS-sorted CD3+ TCRalphabeta- TCRVdelta1+ TCRVdelta2- thymocytes. The DNA for the CDR3 is TGTGCTCTTGGGGAAATAGACTGTGACACCGATAAACTCATCTTT. It is translated as CALGEIDCDTDKLIF.